These 13 T cell receptor beta chains share one sample of origin, sequenced in a study of blood T cell repertoires in COVID-19. TCRdb's table, derived via immunoSEQ multiplex PCR, lists solely in-frame clones and lacks some. The sample records just over 300,000 clones, roughly 90% being singletons. What was sequenced was peripheral blood. The receptors stem from a man in his late teens or twenties with active or convalescent COVID-19.

This clone has a handful of counts. The sample contains more than one DNA sequence encoding this CDR3. The chain is built from TRBV6-5 and TRBJ1-1; 7 bases are shared with TRBD1. The V segment lost 0 bases and the J segment 5 bases; nucleotides outside the gene matches: 6. The CDR3 spans 15 residues. Germline V gives CDR1 MNHEY, CDR2 SVGAGI. In nucleotides, the CDR3 is TGTGCCAGCAGTTACTCCCGACAGGGAGGTACTGAAGCTTTCTTT. This codes for CASSYSRQGGTEAFF.

The chain uses TRBV7-8 and TRBJ2-7; 8 bases map to TRBD2. There are 16 residues in the CDR3. Looked up from germline, CDR1 is SGHVS and CDR2 is FQNEAQ. J was trimmed by 0 bases and V by 4 bases; bases with no gene match: 8. The CDR3 loop reads CASSSESSGTSYEQYF. The CDR3 bases are TGTGCCAGCAGCTCCGAGAGTAGCGGGACCTCCTACGAGCAGTACTTC.

The chain combines TRBV6-4 with TRBJ2-1; 15 bases map to TRBD2. Germline V CDR1 and CDR2: MRHNA, SNTAGT. This CDR3 is 14 amino acids long. V trimming: 5 bases; J trimming: 8 bases; junction bases outside the gene matches: 1. In nucleotides, the CDR3 is TGTGCCAGCAGTAGGACTAGCGGGAGGGATGAGCAGTTCTTC. Translating it yields CASSRTSGRDEQFF.

This clone was observed a single time. The rearrangement uses TRBV19 and TRBJ2-1, with 9 bases that match TRBD2. Germline V gene sequence: CDR1 LNHDA, CDR2 SQIVND (reference sequence). The CDR3 spans 14 residues. The V and J ends lost 5 bases and 4 bases, in that order; junction bases with no gene match: 3. Written as DNA, the CDR3 is TGTGCCAGTAGTTGGCTAGCGGGATACAATGAGCAGTTCTTC. Translating gives CASSWLAGYNEQFF.

V usage is TRBV2 and J usage is TRBJ2-1; D unresolved. CDR1 is SNHLY, CDR2 FYNNEI, per germline. Trimming took 8 bases from V and 5 from J, leaving 10 bases between them. The CDR3 is made up of 12 amino acids. The CDR3 loop reads CASLGLNNEQFF. The CDR3 coding sequence is TGTGCCAGCTTGGGCTTGAACAATGAGCAGTTCTTC.

The chain combines TRBV6-5 with TRBJ1-2; no reliable D call. Germline V lookup: CDR1 MNHEY, CDR2 SVGAGI. V dropped 7 bases and J dropped 1 base, with 10 bases sitting between them. CDR3 length: 13 amino acids. The CDR3 bases are TGTGCCAGCAAAAGAACGCGTAACTATGGCTACACCTTC. Its translation: CASKRTRNYGYTF.

The table lists this clone with a count of one. The V call is TRBV7-9, the J call TRBJ1-1; 11 bases line up with TRBD1. V trimming: 1 base; J trimming: 10 bases; junction bases outside the gene matches: 8. Germline lookup yields CDR1 SEHNR and CDR2 FQNEAQ (reference sequence). The CDR3 consists of 15 residues. The CDR3, as DNA: TGTGCCAGCAGCTTAGGGACAGGGGGCGGGGATCGAGCTTTCTTT. This sequence encodes CASSLGTGGGDRAFF.

This chain connects TRBV11-2 to TRBJ1-4; 10 bases are shared with TRBD1. In germline, CDR1 is SGHAT, CDR2 FQNNGV. J was trimmed by 8 bases and V by 3 bases; bases with no gene match: 3. The CDR3 spans 14 residues. The CDR3 DNA follows: TGTGCCAGCAGCTTGGGACAGGGGTCGGAAAAACTGTTTTTT. Its translation is CASSLGQGSEKLFF.

The J gene is TRBJ1-5, the V gene TRBV7-2; D unresolved. Germline-derived CDR1 and CDR2 are SGHTA and FQGNSA. The length of the CDR3 is 15 residues. The V end lost 2 bases, the J end lost 4 bases, and 12 bases lay between the germline ends. CDR3 bases: TGTGCCAGCAGCTTAAGGGAGCGCGGTAATCAGCCCCAGCATTTT. This translates into CASSLRERGNQPQHF. The full variable domain, its missing parts supplied by reference TRBV7-2 and TRBJ1-5, is GAGVSQSPSNKVTEKGKDVELRCDPISGHTALYWYRQSLGQGLEFLIYFQGNSAPDKSGLPSDRFSAERTGGSVSTLTIQRTQQEDSAVYLCASSLRERGNQPQHFGDGTRLSIL.

The rearrangement links TRBV9 to TRBJ2-3, with a weak D call TRBD2 (6 bases). Trimming left V 0 bases short and J 2 bases short, with 13 bases between. The CDR3 has 16 amino acids. The germline V gene encodes CDR1 SGDLS and CDR2 YYNGEE. CDR3 nucleotide sequence: TGTGCCAGCAGCGTAGGCCCGGGAGCTAACACAGATACGCAGTATTTT. The encoded protein is CASSVGPGANTDTQYF.

The V gene is TRBV5-1, the J gene TRBJ1-1; D may be TRBD1 (5 bases). Per the germline V gene, CDR1 is SGHRS and CDR2 is YFSETQ. The CDR3 loop spans 16 amino acids. V was clipped by 3 bases and J by 0 bases, with 15 bases between them. CDR3 nucleotide sequence: TGCGCCAGCAGCTGGGGCCAGGGAGGTGTGAACACTGAAGCTTTCTTT. This translates into CASSWGQGGVNTEAFF.

V and J are TRBV4-3 and TRBJ2-1; D is possibly TRBD2 (6 bases). V was cut by 3 bases and J by 0 bases, with 15 bases left in between. The germline CDR1 and CDR2 sequences are LGHNA and YSLEER. This CDR3 contains 17 residues. The chain's CDR3 is CASSQRRGPSSYNEQFF. The CDR3 nucleotides are TGCGCCAGCAGCCAGAGGAGGGGACCAAGCTCCTACAATGAGCAGTTCTTC.

The chain links TRBV28 to TRBJ1-1, with 8 bases that match TRBD1. CDR3 length: 17 amino acids. CDR1 MDHEN and CDR2 SYDVKM come from the germline V gene. The trim removed 5 bases at V and 0 bases at J, leaving 11 bases unmatched. CDR3 DNA: TGTGCCAGCAGTCGACGACCGGGACAGGTCATGAACACTGAAGCTTTCTTT. This encodes CASSRRPGQVMNTEAFF. Complete variable domain (other parts from reference TRBV28 and TRBJ1-1): DVKVTQSSRYLVKRTGEKVFLECVQDMDHENMFWYRQDPGLGLRLIYFSYDVKMKEKGDIPEGYSVSREKKERFSLILESASTNQTSMYLCASSRRPGQVMNTEAFFGQGTRLTVV.